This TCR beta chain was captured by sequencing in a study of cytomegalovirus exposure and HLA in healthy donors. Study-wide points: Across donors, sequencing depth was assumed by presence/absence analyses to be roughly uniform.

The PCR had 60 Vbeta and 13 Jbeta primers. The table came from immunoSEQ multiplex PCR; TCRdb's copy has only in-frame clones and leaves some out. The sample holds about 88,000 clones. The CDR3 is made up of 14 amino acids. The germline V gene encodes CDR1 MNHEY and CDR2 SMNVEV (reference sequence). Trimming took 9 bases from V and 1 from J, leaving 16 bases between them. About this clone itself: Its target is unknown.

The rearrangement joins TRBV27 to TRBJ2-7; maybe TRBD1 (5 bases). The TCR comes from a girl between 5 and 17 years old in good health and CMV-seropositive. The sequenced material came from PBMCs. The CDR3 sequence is CASAQGSSSYEQYF. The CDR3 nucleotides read TGTGCCAGTGCCCAGGGATCTTCTTCCTACGAGCAGTACTTC.